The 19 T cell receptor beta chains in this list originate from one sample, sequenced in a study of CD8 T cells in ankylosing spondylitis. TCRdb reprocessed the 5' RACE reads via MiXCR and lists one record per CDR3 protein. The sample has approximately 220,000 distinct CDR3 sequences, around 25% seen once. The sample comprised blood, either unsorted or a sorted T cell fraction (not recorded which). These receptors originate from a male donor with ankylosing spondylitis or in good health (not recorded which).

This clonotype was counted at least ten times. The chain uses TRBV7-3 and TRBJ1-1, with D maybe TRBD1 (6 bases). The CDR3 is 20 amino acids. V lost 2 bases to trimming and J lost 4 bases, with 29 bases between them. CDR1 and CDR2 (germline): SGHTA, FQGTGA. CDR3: CASSLSPPGLRGRGSTEAFF. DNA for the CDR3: TGTGCCAGCAGCTTATCCCCCCCCGGGTTGCGCGGCAGGGGAAGCACTGAAGCTTTCTTT.

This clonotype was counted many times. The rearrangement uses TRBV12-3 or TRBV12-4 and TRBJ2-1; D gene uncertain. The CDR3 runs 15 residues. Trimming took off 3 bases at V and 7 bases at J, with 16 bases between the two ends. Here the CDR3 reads CASSFGSASMNEQFF. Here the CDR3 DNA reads TGTGCCAGCAGTTTTGGTTCGGCCAGCATGAATGAGCAGTTCTTC.

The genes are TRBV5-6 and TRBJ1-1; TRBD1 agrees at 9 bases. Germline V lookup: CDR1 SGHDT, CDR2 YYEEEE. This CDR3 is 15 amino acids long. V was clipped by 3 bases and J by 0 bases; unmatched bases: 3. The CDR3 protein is CASSSGTGLNTEAFF. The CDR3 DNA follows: TGTGCCAGCAGCTCGGGGACAGGGCTGAACACTGAAGCTTTCTTT.

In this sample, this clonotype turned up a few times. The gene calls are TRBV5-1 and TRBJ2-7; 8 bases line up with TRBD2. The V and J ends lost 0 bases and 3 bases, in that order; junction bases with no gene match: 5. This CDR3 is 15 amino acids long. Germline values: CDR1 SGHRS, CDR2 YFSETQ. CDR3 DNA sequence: TGCGCCAGCAGCTTGGACACTAGCGGAAACTACGAGCAGTACTTC. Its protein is CASSLDTSGNYEQYF.

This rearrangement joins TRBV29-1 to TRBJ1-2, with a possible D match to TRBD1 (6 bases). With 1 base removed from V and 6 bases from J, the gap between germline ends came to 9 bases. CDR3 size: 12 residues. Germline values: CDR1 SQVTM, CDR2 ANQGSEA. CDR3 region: CSVEGNRDGYTF. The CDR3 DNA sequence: TGCAGCGTTGAAGGTAACAGGGATGGCTACACCTTC.

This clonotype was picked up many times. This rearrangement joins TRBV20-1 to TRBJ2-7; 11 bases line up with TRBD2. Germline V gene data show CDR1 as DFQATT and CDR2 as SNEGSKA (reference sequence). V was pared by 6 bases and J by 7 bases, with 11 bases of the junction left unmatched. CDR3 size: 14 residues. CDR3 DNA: TGCAGTGCCTCGACTAGCGGGATGGGCGGGGAGCAGTACTTC. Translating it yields CSASTSGMGGEQYF.

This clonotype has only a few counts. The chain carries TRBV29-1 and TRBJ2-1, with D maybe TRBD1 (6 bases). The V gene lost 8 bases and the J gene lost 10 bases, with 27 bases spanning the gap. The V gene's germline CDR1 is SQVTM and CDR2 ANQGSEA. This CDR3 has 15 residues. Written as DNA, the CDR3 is TGCAGCACAGAAGGGGGTCCGATAGTGGGCGTGGAGCAGTTCTTC. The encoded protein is CSTEGGPIVGVEQFF.

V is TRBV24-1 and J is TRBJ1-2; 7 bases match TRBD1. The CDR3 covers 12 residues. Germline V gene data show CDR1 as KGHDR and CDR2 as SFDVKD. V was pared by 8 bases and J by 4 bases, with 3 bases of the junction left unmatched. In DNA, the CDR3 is TGTGCCACCACCCGGACAGGCTATGGCTACACCTTC. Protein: CATTRTGYGYTF.

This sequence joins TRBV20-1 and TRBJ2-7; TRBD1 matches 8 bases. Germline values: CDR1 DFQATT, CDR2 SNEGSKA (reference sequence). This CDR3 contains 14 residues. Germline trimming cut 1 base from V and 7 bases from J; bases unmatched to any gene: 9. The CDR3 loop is CSARGWQGAYEQYF. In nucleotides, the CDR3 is TGCAGTGCTAGAGGGTGGCAGGGGGCTTATGAGCAGTACTTC.

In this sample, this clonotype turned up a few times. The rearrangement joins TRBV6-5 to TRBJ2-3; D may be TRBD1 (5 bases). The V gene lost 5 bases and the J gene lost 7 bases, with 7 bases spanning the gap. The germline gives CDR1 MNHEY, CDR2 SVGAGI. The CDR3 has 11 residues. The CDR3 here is CASSPGHTQYF. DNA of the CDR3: TGTGCCAGCAGTCCAGGGCATACGCAGTATTTT.

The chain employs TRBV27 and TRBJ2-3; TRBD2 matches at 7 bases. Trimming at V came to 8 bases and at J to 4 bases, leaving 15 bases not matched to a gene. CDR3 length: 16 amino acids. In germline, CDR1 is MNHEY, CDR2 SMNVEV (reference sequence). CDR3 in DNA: TGTGCCAGCCGCGCCGGGTTATTGCGGGAGTCAGATACGCAGTATTTT. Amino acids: CASRAGLLRESDTQYF.

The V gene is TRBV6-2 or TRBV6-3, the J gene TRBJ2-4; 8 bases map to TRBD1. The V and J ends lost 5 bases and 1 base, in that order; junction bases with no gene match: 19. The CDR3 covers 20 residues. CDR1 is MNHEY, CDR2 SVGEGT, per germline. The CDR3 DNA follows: TGTGCCAGCAGTCCCCGGAGAGGACAGGGACAACCGGGGGCCAAAAACATTCAGTACTTC. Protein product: CASSPRRGQGQPGAKNIQYF.

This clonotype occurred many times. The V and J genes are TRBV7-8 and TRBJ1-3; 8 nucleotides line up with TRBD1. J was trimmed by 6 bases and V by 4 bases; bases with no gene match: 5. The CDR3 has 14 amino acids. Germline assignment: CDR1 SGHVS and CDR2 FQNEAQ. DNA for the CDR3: TGTGCCAGCAGCTCCCAGGGGGCTGCAAACACCATATATTTT. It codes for CASSSQGAANTIYF.

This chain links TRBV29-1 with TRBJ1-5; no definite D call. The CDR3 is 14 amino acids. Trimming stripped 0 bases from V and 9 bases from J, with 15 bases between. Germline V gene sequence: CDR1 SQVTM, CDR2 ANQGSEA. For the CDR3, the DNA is TGCAGCGTTGAAGAAGCGACGGAGGTTCGGCCCCAGCATTTT. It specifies CSVEEATEVRPQHF.

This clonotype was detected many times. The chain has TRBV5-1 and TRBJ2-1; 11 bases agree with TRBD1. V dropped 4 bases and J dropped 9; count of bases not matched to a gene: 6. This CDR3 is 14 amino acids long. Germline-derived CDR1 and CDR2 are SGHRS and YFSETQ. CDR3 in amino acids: CASSPRTGGGEQFF. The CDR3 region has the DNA TGCGCCAGCAGCCCAAGGACAGGGGGCGGTGAGCAGTTCTTC.

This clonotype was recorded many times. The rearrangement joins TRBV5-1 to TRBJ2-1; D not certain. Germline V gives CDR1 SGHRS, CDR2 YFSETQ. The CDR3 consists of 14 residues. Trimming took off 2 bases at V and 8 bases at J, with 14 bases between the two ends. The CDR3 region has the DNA TGCGCCAGCAGCTTCCGAGACTCCGCCGATGAGCAGTTCTTC. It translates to CASSFRDSADEQFF.

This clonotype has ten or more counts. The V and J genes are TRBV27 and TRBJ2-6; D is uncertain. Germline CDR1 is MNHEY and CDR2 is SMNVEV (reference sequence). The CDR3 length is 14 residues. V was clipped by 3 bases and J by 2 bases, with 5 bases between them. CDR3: CASSFAAGANVLTF. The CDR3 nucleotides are TGTGCCAGCAGTTTTGCAGCTGGGGCCAACGTCCTGACTTTC.

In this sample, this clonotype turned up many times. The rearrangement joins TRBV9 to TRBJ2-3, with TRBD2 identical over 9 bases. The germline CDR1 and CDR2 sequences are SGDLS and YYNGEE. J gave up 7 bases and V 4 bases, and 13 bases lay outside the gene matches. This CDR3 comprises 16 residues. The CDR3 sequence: CASSPRLAAAVNTQYF. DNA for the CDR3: TGTGCCAGCAGCCCACGACTAGCGGCCGCCGTGAATACGCAGTATTTT.

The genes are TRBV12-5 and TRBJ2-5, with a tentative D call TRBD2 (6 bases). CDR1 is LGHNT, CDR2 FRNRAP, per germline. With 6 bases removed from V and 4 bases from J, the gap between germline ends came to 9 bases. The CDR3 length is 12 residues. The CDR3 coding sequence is TGTGCTAGTGGCCCGGGGGTAGAGACCCAGTACTTC. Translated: CASGPGVETQYF.